Below, one T cell receptor (beta chain) is given with its context. It has no known antigen specificity. No per-base quality is available; no much larger clone lies one base away. The sample originates from a study of identical twins' blood T cells (dated by TCRdb to the early 2010s). General notes on the study: The roughly twelve libraries, six for the alpha chain and six for the beta chain, yielded 50 million or so Illumina reads in total. To assess how genetics influences repertoire formation, the study used next-generation sequencing to compare the TCR alpha and beta chain repertoires of three pairs of monozygous twins. Findings and caveats that apply to the study as a whole: The number of CDR3 clonotypes shared between two donors was mainly determined by the product of the cloneset sizes of the two donors, and no clear deviation from this trend was shown by twins. The study stated that the proposed role of the TCRalpha J segment in MHC recognition during thymic selection needs to be validated by independent studies. Twin pairs were reported to be markedly more alike in V gene usage than unrelated donors were, even when looking at non-selected out-of-frame TCRbeta clonotypes. Among the most abundant TCRbeta clonotypes, more CDR3 sequences were shared by each donor with her twin than with unrelated donors. Because the twins were reared together, environmental influences could not be excluded as an explanation for twin similarity.

Donors were six healthy women forming three monozygous twin pairs. All three twin pairs had been raised together and were thought likely to have encountered the same vaccines and infectious agents. TCR cDNA libraries were prepared from RNA that had been isolated from peripheral blood mononuclear cells. Counted from cysteine to phenylalanine, this CDR3 has 14 amino acids. Left in the record is the CDR3 DNA by itself, 42 bases read in frame from the first base. CDR1 and CDR2, per the germline V gene (reference sequence), are DFQATT and SNEGSKA. Between the V and J ends, shortened by 6 bases and 0 bases respectively, the junction contains 13 bases. Libraries were constructed by 5' RACE. The instrument given in TCRdb is Illumina Genome Analyzer IIx. To prepare the RNA-based TCR cDNA libraries, a previously described protocol was followed, with several modifications. To prevent cross-contamination, barcodes specific to each sample were added to both ends of every TCR cDNA library during cDNA synthesis and amplification. The authors' pipeline ran thus. Between about 95,000 and nearly 550,000 clonotypes were identified per individual, with about 2.2 to 4 million CDR3-containing reads per library. Reads carrying improper barcode index combinations were removed, after which the MiTCR software was used to build a cloneset for each library. While assembling CDR3 clonotypes, MiTCR filtered or rescued low-quality reads and corrected PCR and sequencing errors. Artificial out-of-frame clonotypes were removed by being mapped to in-frame sequences, with one indel in the CDR3 allowed. Similarity in V and J gene usage between donors was calculated as the Jensen-Shannon divergence divided by the mean entropy. Using fastp trimming at Q25 and MiXCR clonotype assembly, TCRdb reanalyzed the public sequencing data and kept in-frame beta chains. Rows with one shared CDR3 protein collapse into an entry with the most common genes and DNA. Here the V and J calls rest on TCRdb's processing, not on the authors' analysis. Counted in this sample were about 370,000 distinct CDR3 sequences; about 28% of them appeared once. Clones ranked in the top ten supply around 5.6% of the sample.

Sequenced sample: PBMCs. The chain is made from TRBV20-1 and TRBJ2-3; TRBD2 could be the D gene, as 5 bases match. The receptor was derived from a woman aged 18-55 years in good health. The bases are TGCAGTGCAAGGACTGACCCTAGCACAGATACGCAGTATTTT. It translates as CSARTDPSTDTQYF.